This paragraph reports one T cell receptor beta chain. CDR1 and CDR2 (germline): LNHDA, SQIVND (reference sequence). This CDR3 region has 15 residues. V dropped 0 bases and J dropped 4 bases, with 12 bases sitting between them. Using immunoSEQ multiplex PCR, the repertoire was profiled, and TCRdb retains in-frame clones only, with some absent. The data hold more than 200,000 clones, with about 90% observed a single time. This record belongs to a study of blood T cell repertoires in COVID-19. This clonotype was obtained from a woman between 25 and 40 years old with acute COVID-19. The sequencing input was PBMCs or T cells enriched from blood (not recorded which). The V call is TRBV19, the J call TRBJ1-2, with D unclear. This CDR3 reads CASSIDRRASYGYTF. The DNA of the CDR3 is TGTGCCAGTAGTATAGATCGTAGAGCAAGCTATGGCTACACCTTC. Together with reference TRBV19 and TRBJ1-2, the CDR3 gives the full variable domain: DGGITQSPKYLFRKEGQNVTLSCEQNLNHDAMYWYRQDPGQGLRLIYYSQIVNDFQKGDIAEGYSVSREKKESFPLTVTSAQKNPTAFYLCASSIDRRASYGYTFGSGTRLTVV.